One sample yielded the 8 T cell receptor beta chains listed below, sequenced in a study of CD8+ T cells in alopecia areata. Reverse transcribed after extraction, RNA yielded cDNA as the sequencing template. Assay: immunoSEQ multiplex PCR; the TCRdb copy retains only in-frame clones and omits some. The table shows 110,000 to 150,000 clones, with approximately 65% occurring only once. Source material: CD8+ T cells sorted from blood. These receptors came from a human donor in good health.

This clone was detected a few times. The same CDR3 arises from other DNA sequences in this sample as well. V and J are TRBV9 and TRBJ1-1; tentatively, D is TRBD1 (5 bases). V was shortened by 4 bases and J by 1 base, with 5 bases between the two germline ends. The CDR3 covers 12 residues. Germline V CDR1 and CDR2: SGDLS, YYNGEE. The CDR3 loop is CASSRGNTEAFF. The CDR3 DNA is TGTGCCAGCAGCAGGGGGAACACTGAAGCTTTCTTT.

About this clone: This probably arose from a read error, given a far larger clone one base away. The chain has TRBV11-2 and TRBJ2-5, with no clear D. The CDR3 loop spans 12 amino acids. CDR1 and CDR2 from the germline V gene are SGHAT and FQNNGV. Trimming stripped 1 base from V and 4 bases from J, with 4 bases between. DNA for the CDR3: TGTGCCAGCAGCTTAGGGTTAGAGACCCAGTACTTC. Translation: CASSLGLETQYF. The entire variable domain, with the rest obtained from reference TRBV11-2 and TRBJ2-5, is as follows: EAGVAQSPRYKIIEKRQSVAFWCNPISGHATLYWYQQILGQGPKLLIQFQNNGVVDDSQLPKDRFSAERLKGVDSTLKIQPAKLEDSAVYLCASSLGLETQYFGPGTRLLVL.

In the case of this clone: This sample includes further DNA sequences coding for the same CDR3. The chain recombines TRBV20-1 with TRBJ2-7; 7 bases are shared with TRBD2. Germline V gene lookup returns CDR1 DFQATT and CDR2 SNEGSKA (reference sequence). The J segment lost 6 bases and the V segment lost 6 bases, leaving 5 bases of the junction unmatched. The CDR3 consists of 11 residues. CDR3 amino acids: CSARSGAEQYF. The CDR3 DNA is TGCAGTGCCCGGAGCGGGGCCGAGCAGTACTTC.

V and J are TRBV7-9 and TRBJ1-4; no definite D call. V lost 1 base to trimming and J lost 8 bases, with 17 bases between them. This CDR3 spans 16 amino acids. CDR1 and CDR2 from the germline V gene are SEHNR and FQNEAQ (reference sequence). CDR3 region: CASSLGFVEGDEKLFF. The CDR3, as DNA: TGTGCCAGCAGCTTAGGGTTCGTGGAGGGTGACGAAAAACTGTTTTTT. Looking up the rest from reference TRBV7-9 and TRBJ1-4 gives the full variable domain: DTGVSQNPRHKITKRGQNVTFRCDPISEHNRLYWYRQTLGQGPEFLTYFQNEAQLEKSRLLSDRFSAERPKGSFSTLEIQRTEQGDSAMYLCASSLGFVEGDEKLFFGSGTQLSVL.

V usage is TRBV9 and J usage is TRBJ2-7; TRBD2 agrees at 8 bases. The CDR3 runs 14 residues. Germline lookup yields CDR1 SGDLS and CDR2 YYNGEE. The V gene end was trimmed by 7 bases and the J gene end by 2 bases; junction bases not matched to a gene: 8. The CDR3 DNA sequence: TGTGCCAGCCCTACGGCGGGAGGACCCTACGAGCAGTACTTC. It yields the protein CASPTAGGPYEQYF.

This clone was seen a handful of times. V usage is TRBV29-1 and J usage is TRBJ2-4; D unclear. The V end was cut by 4 bases, the J end by 3 bases, with 4 bases between. Germline loops: CDR1 SQVTM, CDR2 ANQGSEA. The CDR3 is 11 amino acids. This CDR3 reads CSVVGKNIQYF. The CDR3 DNA is TGCAGCGTTGTGGGCAAAAACATTCAGTACTTC.

The V and J genes are TRBV7-9 and TRBJ2-7, with a weak D call TRBD1 (5 bases). The CDR3 loop spans 13 amino acids. Trimming took 6 bases from V and 5 from J, leaving 14 bases between them. Germline V gene sequence: CDR1 SEHNR, CDR2 FQNEAQ (reference sequence). CDR3 nucleotide sequence: TGTGCCAGCAGTTATCCAGGGCAGAACGAGCAGTACTTC. Translating it yields CASSYPGQNEQYF.

J is TRBJ1-5 and V is TRBV6-5, with a weak D call TRBD1 (5 bases). This CDR3 region has 14 residues. Between the trimmed V and J ends, which lost 6 bases and 4 bases, there was a span of 13 bases. Looked up from germline, CDR1 is MNHEY and CDR2 is SVGAGI. This CDR3 is CASSPTHRNQPQHF. In DNA, the CDR3 is TGTGCCAGCAGCCCTACTCACAGGAATCAGCCCCAGCATTTT.